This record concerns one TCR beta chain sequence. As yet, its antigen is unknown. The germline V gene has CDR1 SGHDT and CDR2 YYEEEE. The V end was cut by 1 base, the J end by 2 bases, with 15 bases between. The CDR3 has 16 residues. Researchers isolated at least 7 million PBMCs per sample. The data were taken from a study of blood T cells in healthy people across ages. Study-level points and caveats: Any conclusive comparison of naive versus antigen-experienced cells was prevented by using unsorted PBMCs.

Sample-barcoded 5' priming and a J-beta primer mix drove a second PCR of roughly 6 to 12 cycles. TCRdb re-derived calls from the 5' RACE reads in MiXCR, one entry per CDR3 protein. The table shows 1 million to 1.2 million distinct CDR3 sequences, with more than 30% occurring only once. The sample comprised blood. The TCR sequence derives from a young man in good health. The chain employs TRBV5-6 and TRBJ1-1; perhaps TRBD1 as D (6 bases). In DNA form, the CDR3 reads TGTGCCAGCAGCTTGAGGCCCGGGGGCTATAACACTGAAGCTTTCTTT. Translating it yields CASSLRPGGYNTEAFF.